The subject of this entry is one T cell receptor beta chain. Germline lookup yields CDR1 SNHLY and CDR2 FYNNEI. V lost 7 bases and J lost 1, with 17 bases in between. The CDR3 runs to 16 residues. The primer mix had 60 Vbeta and 13 Jbeta primers. Using immunoSEQ multiplex PCR, the repertoire was profiled, and TCRdb retains in-frame clones only, with some absent. The sample lists about 140,000 clones; about 79% were seen once. The sample comes from a study of cytomegalovirus exposure and HLA in healthy donors. Sequenced: PBMCs. This clonotype was sampled from a man aged 40-55 years in good health and CMV-seropositive. The J gene is TRBJ1-5, the V gene TRBV2; D is unclear. For the CDR3, the DNA is TGTGCCAGCACCGTCACGCCGGGGAAAAGCAATCAGCCCCAGCATTTT. Its protein is CASTVTPGKSNQPQHF.